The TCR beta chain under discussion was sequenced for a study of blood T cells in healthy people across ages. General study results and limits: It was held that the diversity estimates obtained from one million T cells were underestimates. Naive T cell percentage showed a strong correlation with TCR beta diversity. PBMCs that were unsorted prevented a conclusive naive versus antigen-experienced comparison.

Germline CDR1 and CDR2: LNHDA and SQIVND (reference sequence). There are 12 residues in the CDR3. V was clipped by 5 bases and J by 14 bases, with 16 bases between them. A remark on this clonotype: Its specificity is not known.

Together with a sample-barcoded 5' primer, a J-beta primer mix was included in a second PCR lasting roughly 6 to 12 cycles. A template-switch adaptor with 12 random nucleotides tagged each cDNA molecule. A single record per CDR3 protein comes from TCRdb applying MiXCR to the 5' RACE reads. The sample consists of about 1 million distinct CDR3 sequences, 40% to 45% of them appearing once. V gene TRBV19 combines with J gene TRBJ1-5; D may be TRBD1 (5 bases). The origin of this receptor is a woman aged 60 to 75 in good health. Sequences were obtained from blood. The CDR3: CASSSDRGREHF. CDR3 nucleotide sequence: TGTGCCAGTAGTTCCGACCGGGGCCGTGAGCATTTT.